The 21 T cell receptor beta chains listed next were all sequenced from one sample in a study of memory CD4+ T cells and cytomegalovirus serostatus. Profiling relied on immunoSEQ multiplex PCR, and the TCRdb table lists in-frame clones only, not all of them. The sample consists of 52,000 or so clones, 82% of them appearing once. Single viable CD3+CD4+CD8-CD45RO+ cells were sorted as the memory CD4+ T cells. What was sequenced was memory CD4+ T cells from blood. Receptors originate from an adult in good health and CMV-seronegative.

This clone was found a few times. V gene TRBV6-1 combines with J gene TRBJ1-4; 7 bases map to TRBD1. Germline V gives CDR1 MNHNS, CDR2 SASEGT. Trimming removed 7 bases from V and 5 bases from J; junction bases left unmatched: 10. The CDR3 consists of 15 residues. CDR3 loop: CASNLRTGLNEKLFF. In nucleotides, the CDR3 is TGTGCCAGCAACCTGAGGACAGGACTAAATGAAAAACTGTTTTTT.

The genes are TRBV7-9 and TRBJ2-7; 12 positions match TRBD1. In germline, CDR1 is SEHNR, CDR2 FQNEAQ (reference sequence). The trim removed 5 bases at V and 5 bases at J, leaving 7 bases unmatched. CDR3 length: 15 amino acids. DNA of the CDR3: TGTGCCAGCAGCCCACGGGACAGGGGGCCGGACGAGCAGTACTTC. Its protein product is CASSPRDRGPDEQYF.

The chain employs TRBV6-4 and TRBJ1-5; D gene uncertain. V was cut by 3 bases and J by 0 bases, with 3 bases left in between. The CDR3 extends over 13 amino acids. Germline loops: CDR1 MRHNA, CDR2 SNTAGT. CDR3 sequence: CASSESSNQPQHF. The CDR3 DNA reads TGTGCCAGCAGTGAGTCTAGCAATCAGCCCCAGCATTTT.

The V gene is TRBV10-3, the J gene TRBJ2-3, with a tentative D call TRBD1 (5 bases). There are 16 residues in the CDR3. The V end lost 6 bases, the J end lost 0 bases, and 16 bases lay between the germline ends. CDR1 ENHRY and CDR2 SYGVKD come from the germline V gene. The CDR3 spells CAISFSQGDSTDTQYF. CDR3 nucleotide sequence: TGTGCCATCAGCTTCTCTCAGGGCGATAGCACAGATACGCAGTATTTT.

This sequence joins TRBV27 and TRBJ1-2; 8 nucleotides match TRBD1. The CDR3 loop spans 15 amino acids. Germline loops: CDR1 MNHEY, CDR2 SMNVEV (reference sequence). Losses at the gene ends were 6 bases for V and 7 bases for J; bases not matched to a gene: 13. CDR3 sequence: CASSPPGRGRGGYTF. The CDR3 DNA reads as TGTGCCAGCAGCCCCCCCGGCAGGGGGCGCGGTGGCTACACCTTC.

The chain combines TRBV4-3 with TRBJ2-2; possibly TRBD1 for D (5 bases). The germline CDR1 and CDR2 sequences are LGHNA and YSLEER. V gave up 0 bases and J gave up 8 bases, with 13 bases separating them. CDR3 length: 15 residues. The CDR3 coding sequence is TGCGCCAGCAGCCAAGACCAGGGTGTTGCAGGGGAGCTGTTTTTT. Its protein product is CASSQDQGVAGELFF.

The table lists this clone with a few counts. J is TRBJ2-1 and V is TRBV15; 15 bases fit TRBD2. Germline-derived CDR1 and CDR2 are LNHNV and YYDKDF (reference sequence). J was trimmed by 4 bases and V by 0 bases; bases with no gene match: 10. The length of the CDR3 is 20 residues. The CDR3 nucleotides are TGTGCCACCAGCAGAGACACACCCGGGACTAGCGGGGGGCCTTACAATGAGCAGTTCTTC. Its translation: CATSRDTPGTSGGPYNEQFF.

V is TRBV7-2 and J is TRBJ1-3, with no clear D. The CDR3 contains 14 residues. The V and J ends lost 4 bases and 0 bases respectively, with 7 bases between them. Per the germline V gene, CDR1 is SGHTA and CDR2 is FQGNSA. CDR3 nucleotide sequence: TGTGCCAGCAGCTCTCCCAACTCTGGAAACACCATATATTTT. Its translation is CASSSPNSGNTIYF. Together with reference TRBV7-2 and TRBJ1-3, the CDR3 gives the full variable domain: GAGVSQSPSNKVTEKGKDVELRCDPISGHTALYWYRQSLGQGLEFLIYFQGNSAPDKSGLPSDRFSAERTGGSVSTLTIQRTQQEDSAVYLCASSSPNSGNTIYFGEGSWLTVV.

About this clone itself: Other nucleotide sequences from this sample produce the same CDR3. The rearrangement joins TRBV7-9 to TRBJ1-1; D gene uncertain. Germline assignment: CDR1 SEHNR and CDR2 FQNEAQ (reference sequence). The V and J ends lost 3 bases and 1 base respectively, with 6 bases between them. The CDR3 runs 13 residues. The CDR3 loop is CASSFGGNTEAFF. The CDR3 DNA reads TGTGCCAGCAGCTTCGGAGGGAACACTGAAGCTTTCTTT.

The chain uses TRBV4-1 and TRBJ2-3; 10 bases match TRBD2. CDR1 and CDR2 from the germline V gene are MGHRA and YSYEKL. The CDR3 consists of 16 residues. The V and J ends lost 4 bases and 2 bases, in that order; junction bases with no gene match: 6. CDR3 region: CASSLSGGLSTDTQYF. The DNA of the CDR3 is TGCGCCAGCAGCCTTAGCGGGGGGCTCTCCACAGATACGCAGTATTTT.

The chain combines TRBV2 with TRBJ1-3; D gene unclear. From germline, CDR1 is SNHLY and CDR2 FYNNEI. The CDR3 runs to 13 residues. The ends were cut back, 8 bases at V and 4 bases at J, with 12 bases in the middle. The CDR3 sequence: CASQPASGNTIYF. CDR3 DNA sequence: TGTGCCAGCCAGCCAGCTTCGGGAAACACCATATATTTT.

V and J are TRBV5-1 and TRBJ1-1; no definite D call. CDR1 and CDR2 (germline): SGHRS, YFSETQ. Trimming cost V 4 bases and J 7 bases, with 17 bases left between them. The CDR3 covers 14 residues. The CDR3: CASSPQPVSFEAFF. CDR3 DNA sequence: TGCGCCAGCAGCCCCCAGCCAGTGAGCTTTGAAGCTTTCTTT.

This clone appeared once. The chain joins TRBV28 to TRBJ1-4, with D tentatively TRBD1 (5 bases). CDR1 is MDHEN and CDR2 is SYDVKM in the germline V gene. The CDR3 has 15 residues. V was shortened by 2 bases and J by 1 base, with 8 bases between the two germline ends. CDR3 DNA sequence: TGTGCCAGCAGTTTACCCGGGGGAACTAATGAAAAACTGTTTTTT. Protein sequence: CASSLPGGTNEKLFF.

The chain has TRBV19 and TRBJ2-5, with D perhaps matching TRBD1 (6 bases). Germline V gene sequence: CDR1 LNHDA, CDR2 SQIVND (reference sequence). Trimming removed 2 bases from V and 7 bases from J, with 20 bases in between. The CDR3 is made up of 16 amino acids. CDR3 loop: CASSISSGDLIGTQYF. In DNA, the CDR3 is TGTGCCAGTAGTATATCGTCAGGGGATTTGATTGGGACCCAGTACTTC. Filled out from reference TRBV19 and TRBJ2-5, the complete variable domain reads DGGITQSPKYLFRKEGQNVTLSCEQNLNHDAMYWYRQDPGQGLRLIYYSQIVNDFQKGDIAEGYSVSREKKESFPLTVTSAQKNPTAFYLCASSISSGDLIGTQYFGPGTRLLVL.

V gene TRBV6-1 combines with J gene TRBJ1-4; D unresolved. Trimming removed 1 base at V and 8 bases at J, with 14 bases between. CDR1 is MNHNS and CDR2 is SASEGT in the germline V gene. The CDR3 is made up of 15 amino acids. CDR3 sequence (DNA): TGTGCCAGCAGTGAAGTTTTCGCGGCCCGAGAAAAACTGTTTTTT. This sequence encodes CASSEVFAAREKLFF.

V usage is TRBV15 and J usage is TRBJ1-2; D is unclear. This CDR3 spans 15 amino acids. V was trimmed by 5 bases and J by 4 bases, leaving 17 bases between them. CDR1 and CDR2 (germline): LNHNV, YYDKDF (reference sequence). CDR3 in amino acids: CATSVDSSLSYGYTF. The CDR3 coding sequence is TGTGCCACCAGCGTCGATAGTAGCTTGTCCTATGGCTACACCTTC.

V usage is TRBV5-1 and J usage is TRBJ1-1; D perhaps matches TRBD1 (6 bases). There are 14 residues in the CDR3. Germline V gene lookup returns CDR1 SGHRS and CDR2 YFSETQ. The V gene lost 1 base and the J gene lost 7 bases, with 14 bases spanning the gap. CDR3 bases: TGCGCCAGCAGCTTGCTGGCAAGGGGGGATGAAGCTTTCTTT. Encoded protein: CASSLLARGDEAFF.

This chain connects TRBV2 to TRBJ2-4; unclear D gene. CDR3 length: 13 amino acids. CDR1 and CDR2 from the germline V gene are SNHLY and FYNNEI. V was shortened by 3 bases and J by 1 base, with 4 bases between the two germline ends. CDR3 bases: TGTGCCAGCAGTGAGGGGGCCAAAAACATTCAGTACTTC. Amino acids: CASSEGAKNIQYF.

The chain employs TRBV7-3 and TRBJ2-6, with TRBD1 as a possible D gene (6 bases). Germline CDR1 reads SGHTA; CDR2 reads FQGTGA. V shed 4 bases and J shed 4 bases, with 11 bases lying between them. CDR3 size: 15 residues. Written as DNA, the CDR3 is TGTGCCAGCAGCTCCACAGGGCCCGGGGCCAACGTCCTGACTTTC. It codes for CASSSTGPGANVLTF.

This clone occurred a few times. This chain links TRBV28 with TRBJ1-2, with a weak D call TRBD1 (6 bases). Deletions cut 10 bases from V and 8 bases from J, with 20 bases between. The germline V gene encodes CDR1 MDHEN and CDR2 SYDVKM. The CDR3 consists of 13 residues. The CDR3 region has the DNA TGTGCCACCCCTGGGGGGGGCGCGAGAGGCTACACCTTC. Encoded protein: CATPGGGARGYTF.

The chain carries TRBV13 and TRBJ2-7; D may match TRBD1 or TRBD2 (5 bases each). V shed 5 bases and J shed 2 bases, with 16 bases lying between them. Germline-derived CDR1 and CDR2 are PRHDT and FYEKMQ (reference sequence). The CDR3 consists of 15 residues. CDR3 residues: CASSKRDPPPYEQYF. CDR3 nucleotides: TGTGCCAGCAGCAAGAGGGACCCACCACCCTACGAGCAGTACTTC.